This TCR beta chain was observed in a study of CD8+ T cells in alopecia areata. This CDR3 is 15 amino acids long. From germline, CDR1 is SGDLS and CDR2 YYNGEE. V dropped 4 bases and J dropped 5; count of bases not matched to a gene: 8. As the sequencing template, cDNA was produced by extracting RNA and reverse transcribing it. Only in-frame clones appear in the TCRdb table, and some are missing; sequencing was by immunoSEQ multiplex PCR. The sample includes under 300,000 clones, 67% of them seen just once. The TCR originated in a human donor with alopecia areata. This sequence joins TRBV9 and TRBJ2-5; 10 bases match TRBD1. The sequenced sample was CD4+ T cells sorted from blood, obtained at week 0. CDR3 in DNA: TGTGCCAGCAGCCCCTGGGACAGGGGTAGGGAGACCCAGTACTTC. This codes for CASSPWDRGRETQYF.